This TCR beta chain was found in a study of identical twins. TCRdb reanalysed the 5' RACE reads using MiXCR and keeps one entry per CDR3 protein. Here the sample spans 1.5 million to 2 million distinct CDR3 sequences, more than 30% being singletons. V was cut by 0 bases and J by 4 bases, with 12 bases left in between. Germline V gene data show CDR1 as DFQATT and CDR2 as SNEGSKA (reference sequence). The CDR3 totals 14 residues. The study, taken as a whole, reports: Whereas memory repertoires showed no such difference, abundant cord blood beta clonotypes carried fewer insertions. The study found that models underestimated out-of-frame TCR alpha sharing in monozygotic twins.

The sample holds many counts of this clonotype. Its matching antigen is unknown. All donors comprised healthy Caucasians. The clonotype originates from a newborn girl in good health. The sequenced material came from cord blood. The rearrangement joins TRBV20-1 to TRBJ1-2; D call uncertain. The CDR3 region is CSARDGPGSYGYTF. The CDR3, as DNA: TGCAGTGCTAGAGATGGGCCGGGTTCCTATGGCTACACCTTC.